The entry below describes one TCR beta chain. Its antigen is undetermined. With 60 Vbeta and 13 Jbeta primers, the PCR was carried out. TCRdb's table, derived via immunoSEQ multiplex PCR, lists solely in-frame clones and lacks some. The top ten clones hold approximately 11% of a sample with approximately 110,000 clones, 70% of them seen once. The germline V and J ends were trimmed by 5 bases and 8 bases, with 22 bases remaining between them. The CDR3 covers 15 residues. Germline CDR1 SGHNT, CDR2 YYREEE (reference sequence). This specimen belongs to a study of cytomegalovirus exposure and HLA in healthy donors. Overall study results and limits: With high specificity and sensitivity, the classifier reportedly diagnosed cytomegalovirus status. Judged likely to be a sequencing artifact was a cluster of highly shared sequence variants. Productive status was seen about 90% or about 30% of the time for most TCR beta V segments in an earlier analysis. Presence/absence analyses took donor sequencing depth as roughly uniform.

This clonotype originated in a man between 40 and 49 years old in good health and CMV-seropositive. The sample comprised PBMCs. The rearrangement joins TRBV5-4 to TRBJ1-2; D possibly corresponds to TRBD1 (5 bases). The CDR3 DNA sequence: TGTGCCAGCAGGCTTACCCGGGACTCCGGAGGGGGCTACACCTTC. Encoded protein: CASRLTRDSGGGYTF.